The sequence of this T cell receptor (beta chain) was determined in a study of shared clonotypes between healthy human individuals. Donors were healthy HIV-negative adults without recent acute infections or vaccinations. This CDR3 has 12 residues. Germline CDR1 reads SGHTA; CDR2 reads FQGNSA. The germline V and J ends were trimmed by 5 bases and 6 bases, with 7 bases remaining between them. TCRdb's table, derived via immunoSEQ multiplex PCR, lists solely in-frame clones and lacks some. Found here are 450,000 to 500,000 clones, approximately 78% of them singletons; the top ten hold around 13%. The chain is built from TRBV7-2 and TRBJ2-2; D unclear. This receptor was identified in a woman aged 40 to 50 in good health. Some clones in this sample may be carry-over from other donors' samples. The sequenced material came from PBMCs. The CDR3 bases are TGTGCCAGCAGCCCTATCGCCGGGGAGCTGTTTTTT. This gives the protein CASSPIAGELFF.